The 9 T cell receptor beta chains below come from one sample, sequenced in a study of shared clonotypes between healthy human individuals. Repertoires were generated with immunoSEQ multiplex PCR, while TCRdb's copy carries only in-frame clones and drops some. In the table there are some 2,100,000 clones, approximately 95% of which are singletons. Sequencing was performed on naive CD4+ T cells sorted from blood. The subset was: CD45RA+ positively selected. These receptors all stem from a young man in good health.

The chain couples TRBV30 to TRBJ1-1; D remains ambiguous. CDR3 length: 15 residues. CDR1 and CDR2 (germline): GTSNPN, SVGIG (reference sequence). Trimming stripped 7 bases from V and 2 bases from J, with 20 bases between. Here the CDR3 reads CASTRPGKRNTEAFF. The CDR3 DNA follows: TGTGCCTCCACCCGGCCGGGGAAAAGAAACACTGAAGCTTTCTTT.

V is TRBV5-1 and J is TRBJ2-7; 14 positions match TRBD2. The germline V gene encodes CDR1 SGHRS and CDR2 YFSETQ. The CDR3 sequence is 17 residues long. V lost 3 bases to trimming and J lost 2 bases; unmatched junction nucleotides: 7. CDR3 sequence reads: CASSSPGLAGVPYEQYF. CDR3 nucleotides: TGCGCCAGCAGCTCTCCGGGACTAGCGGGGGTTCCCTACGAGCAGTACTTC.

The genes are TRBV7-2 and TRBJ1-5; 12 bases line up with TRBD1. CDR1 is SGHTA, CDR2 FQGNSA, per germline. The trim removed 5 bases at V and 5 bases at J, leaving 4 bases unmatched. CDR3 length: 15 amino acids. The CDR3 bases are TGTGCCAGCAGCCCGGGACAGGGGGCTTATCAGCCCCAGCATTTT. It encodes CASSPGQGAYQPQHF.

The genes are TRBV5-1 and TRBJ2-3; no clear D. Germline V CDR1 and CDR2: SGHRS, YFSETQ. This CDR3 contains 12 residues. Deletions cut 3 bases from V and 5 bases from J, with 7 bases between. This CDR3 reads CASSWAEDTQYF. The CDR3 DNA reads as TGCGCCAGCAGCTGGGCTGAAGATACGCAGTATTTT.

This clone was found once. The rearrangement uses TRBV28 and TRBJ2-5, with D perhaps assigned TRBD1 or TRBD2 (5 bases each). The CDR3 is made up of 12 amino acids. The V end lost 5 bases, the J end lost 9 bases, and 13 bases lay between the germline ends. Germline CDR1 reads MDHEN; CDR2 reads SYDVKM. The CDR3, as DNA: TGTGCCAGCAGTCCCGGGGCCCGGGCCCAGTACTTC. This translates into CASSPGARAQYF. Full variable domain (rest looked up from reference TRBV28 and TRBJ2-5): DVKVTQSSRYLVKRTGEKVFLECVQDMDHENMFWYRQDPGLGLRLIYFSYDVKMKEKGDIPEGYSVSREKKERFSLILESASTNQTSMYLCASSPGARAQYFGPGTRLLVL.

This chain uses TRBV5-6 with TRBJ1-2, with TRBD1 identical over 12 bases. Germline trimming cut 3 bases from V and 3 bases from J; bases unmatched to any gene: 3. This CDR3 is built from 15 residues. The germline gives CDR1 SGHDT, CDR2 YYEEEE. Here the CDR3 reads CASSWGQGADYGYTF. The CDR3 region has the DNA TGTGCCAGCAGCTGGGGACAGGGGGCAGACTATGGCTACACCTTC.

This clone was observed once. Within the sample, other DNA sequences also encode this same CDR3. The J gene is TRBJ2-2, the V gene TRBV9, with D possibly being TRBD1 (6 bases). The CDR3 runs 14 residues. Germline assignment: CDR1 SGDLS and CDR2 YYNGEE. The ends were cut back, 2 bases at V and 6 bases at J, with 11 bases in the middle. The DNA for the CDR3 is TGTGCCAGCAGCGTGTTACAGGGTCCCGGGGAGCTGTTTTTT. Its translation is CASSVLQGPGELFF.

V usage is TRBV6-5 and J usage is TRBJ1-2; D is possibly TRBD1 (5 bases). Germline CDR1 MNHEY, CDR2 SVGAGI. This CDR3 has 14 amino acids. V was pared by 2 bases and J by 8 bases, with 15 bases between. The CDR3 DNA reads as TGTGCCAGCAGTTACCGGTCCGGGGCTGAAGGCTACACCTTC. It yields the protein CASSYRSGAEGYTF.

CDR3 amino acids: CASKATGGAGQPQHF. CDR3 in DNA: TGTGCCAGTAAGGCCACCGGCGGGGCGGGGCAGCCCCAGCATTTT. This chain uses TRBV19 with TRBJ1-5; a weak D match, TRBD1 (5 bases). The CDR3 is 15 amino acids. The germline CDR1 and CDR2 sequences are LNHDA and SQIVND (reference sequence). With 7 bases removed from V and 7 bases from J, the gap between germline ends came to 20 bases.